Listed here are 23 T cell receptor beta chains from one sample, sequenced in a study of T cells in Graves' hyperthyroidism and ophthalmopathy. It was RNA transcripts that yielded the amplified TCR beta CDR3 regions. HTBI primers were employed in a first-round RT-PCR of the TCR CDR3. One entry per CDR3 protein, called by TCRdb with MiXCR from the multiplex PCR reads. Among about 560,000 distinct CDR3 sequences listed, less than 20% were seen once. What was sequenced was blood. These receptors came from a woman in her twenties or thirties with Graves' hyperthyroidism.

This clonotype was counted only a few times. This chain uses TRBV10-1 with TRBJ2-3; weak D call: TRBD2 (5 bases). V was pared by 4 bases and J by 7 bases, with 18 bases between. From germline, CDR1 is WNHNN and CDR2 SYGVQD (reference sequence). This CDR3 spans 15 amino acids. In nucleotides, the CDR3 is TGCGCCAGCAGTGCGGGGATTGCCCCACCGAATACGCAGTATTTT. Translating it yields CASSAGIAPPNTQYF.

This chain joins TRBV7-9 and TRBJ1-2; D is ambiguous. CDR1 is SEHNR, CDR2 FQNEAQ, per germline (reference sequence). The CDR3 contains 14 residues. Trimming removed 5 bases from V and 8 bases from J, with 18 bases in between. The chain's CDR3 is CASSPQTVSGGYTF. In nucleotides, the CDR3 is TGTGCCAGCAGCCCCCAAACAGTTAGCGGCGGCTACACCTTC.

This clonotype has ten or more counts. The genes are TRBV5-5 and TRBJ2-7; 12 bases fit TRBD2. The CDR3 length is 14 residues. Germline-derived CDR1 and CDR2 are SGHKS and YYEKEE (reference sequence). V trimming: 4 bases; J trimming: 5 bases; junction bases outside the gene matches: 4. The CDR3 spells CASSPGLAGHEQYF. CDR3 nucleotides: TGTGCCAGCAGCCCTGGACTAGCGGGACACGAGCAGTACTTC. The whole variable domain, filled in from reference TRBV5-5 and TRBJ2-7, reads DAGVTQSPTHLIKTRGQQVTLRCSPISGHKSVSWYQQVLGQGPQFIFQYYEKEERGRGNFPDRFSARQFPNYSSELNVNALLLGDSALYLCASSPGLAGHEQYFGPGTRLTVT.

V gene TRBV3-1 combines with J gene TRBJ2-5, with 9 bases aligning to TRBD2. CDR3 length: 14 residues. J gave up 7 bases and V 1 base, and 4 bases lay outside the gene matches. CDR1 LGHDT and CDR2 YNNKEL come from the germline V gene (reference sequence). The DNA of the CDR3 is TGTGCCAGCAGCCAAGTAAGCGGGGGGAGGACCCAGTACTTC. Encoded protein: CASSQVSGGRTQYF.

In its sample, this clonotype was seen a few times. The rearrangement uses TRBV20-1 and TRBJ2-2, with a weak D call TRBD1 (6 bases). V was shortened by 1 base and J by 0 bases, with 12 bases between the two germline ends. CDR1 is DFQATT, CDR2 SNEGSKA, per germline (reference sequence). The CDR3 runs to 16 residues. The CDR3 protein is CSARGGHSPNTGELFF. The DNA for the CDR3 is TGCAGTGCTAGAGGGGGGCACTCCCCGAACACCGGGGAGCTGTTTTTT.

This clonotype showed up many times. The chain's CDR3 is CASSLAGRDTYEQYF. The CDR3 nucleotides read TGCGCCAGCAGCTTGGCTGGACGGGACACCTACGAGCAGTACTTC. This chain connects TRBV5-1 to TRBJ2-7, with D tentatively TRBD1 (6 bases). Trimming cost V 0 bases and J 2 bases, with 12 bases left between them. The CDR3 has 15 amino acids. The germline CDR1 and CDR2 sequences are SGHRS and YFSETQ.

In its sample, this clonotype was seen many times. V usage is TRBV20-1 and J usage is TRBJ1-2; no reliable D call. Germline V gene data show CDR1 as DFQATT and CDR2 as SNEGSKA (reference sequence). The CDR3 runs to 13 residues. The V end was cut by 1 base, the J end by 0 bases, with 6 bases between. DNA of the CDR3: TGCAGTGCTAGAGTGACAACTAACTATGGCTACACCTTC. Its protein product is CSARVTTNYGYTF.

This clonotype was seen at least ten times. J is TRBJ1-2 and V is TRBV28; possibly TRBD1 for D (5 bases). Per the germline V gene, CDR1 is MDHEN and CDR2 is SYDVKM. The V end was cut by 5 bases, the J end by 6 bases, with 19 bases between. The CDR3 totals 15 residues. The CDR3 bases are TGTGCCAGCAGTCGACCGGACACAGCTACGAATGGCTACACCTTC. It encodes CASSRPDTATNGYTF.

V usage is TRBV30 and J usage is TRBJ1-1; D is ambiguous. The CDR3 runs 14 residues. CDR1 is GTSNPN and CDR2 is SVGIG in the germline V gene (reference sequence). V was pared by 5 bases and J by 1 base, with 14 bases between. CDR3 in amino acids: CAWLKVKENTEAFF. The CDR3 DNA follows: TGTGCCTGGCTAAAGGTCAAGGAGAACACTGAAGCTTTCTTT.

The chain employs TRBV3-1 and TRBJ2-1; D call uncertain. The germline V gene encodes CDR1 LGHDT and CDR2 YNNKEL (reference sequence). The CDR3 has 15 amino acids. V was trimmed by 2 bases and J by 0 bases, leaving 8 bases between them. The CDR3 DNA reads TGTGCCAGCAGCCAATACCGAAGCTCCTACAATGAGCAGTTCTTC. Translation gives CASSQYRSSYNEQFF.

This clonotype was counted ten times or more. The chain has TRBV11-2 and TRBJ1-1, with no clear D. The CDR3 extends over 13 amino acids. The V end was cut by 2 bases, the J end by 6 bases, with 10 bases between. Germline lookup yields CDR1 SGHAT and CDR2 FQNNGV. This chain's CDR3 is CASSLYRAPEAFF. CDR3 sequence (DNA): TGTGCCAGCAGCTTATATAGGGCACCTGAAGCTTTCTTT. Variable domain in full (rest from reference TRBV11-2 and TRBJ1-1): EAGVAQSPRYKIIEKRQSVAFWCNPISGHATLYWYQQILGQGPKLLIQFQNNGVVDDSQLPKDRFSAERLKGVDSTLKIQPAKLEDSAVYLCASSLYRAPEAFFGQGTRLTVV.

Only a few counts were recorded for this clonotype. The chain has TRBV9 and TRBJ2-1; 8 bases are shared with TRBD2. The V and J ends lost 2 bases and 3 bases, in that order; junction bases with no gene match: 7. CDR1 and CDR2 (germline): SGDLS, YYNGEE. The CDR3 extends over 16 amino acids. CDR3 region: CASSVATSGYYNEQFF. The CDR3, as DNA: TGTGCCAGCAGCGTGGCCACTAGCGGCTACTACAATGAGCAGTTCTTC.

A few counts support this clonotype. The chain has TRBV20-1 and TRBJ2-3, with 14 bases that match TRBD2. CDR3 length: 14 residues. The ends lost 5 bases at V and 6 bases at J; junction bases unmatched: 4. Germline CDR1 and CDR2: DFQATT and SNEGSKA (reference sequence). CDR3 nucleotides: TGCAGTGCTTCGACTAGCGGGAGGGCGGATACGCAGTATTTT. Encoded protein: CSASTSGRADTQYF.

As to this clonotype: This clone may be a read error of a much larger clone one base away. The chain joins TRBV29-1 to TRBJ2-3; possibly TRBD1 or TRBD2 for D (5 bases each). Trimming cost V 4 bases and J 3 bases, with 11 bases left between them. Germline V gene data show CDR1 as SQVTM and CDR2 as ANQGSEA. This CDR3 contains 13 residues. The CDR3 DNA reads TGCAGCGTTGGGGACGGGCAGACAGATACGCAGTATTTT. This codes for CSVGDGQTDTQYF.

This clonotype has only a few counts. V and J are TRBV18 and TRBJ2-7, with D possibly being TRBD2 (5 bases). The CDR3 consists of 15 residues. Trimming removed 3 bases from V and 2 bases from J, with 14 bases in between. The germline gives CDR1 KGHSH, CDR2 LQKENI. The CDR3 protein is CASSPGDRYTYEQYF. The CDR3 nucleotides read TGTGCCAGCTCACCCGGGGATCGGTATACCTACGAGCAGTACTTC.

The sample holds a few counts of this clonotype. CDR3 residues: CASSLGLAAYNEQYF. In DNA form, the CDR3 reads TGTGCCAGCAGCTTAGGACTAGCGGCCTACAATGAGCAGTACTTC. The chain joins TRBV7-2 to TRBJ2-1, with 9 bases matching TRBD2. The J call may be in error: the DNA end matches TRBJ2-7 better. Germline CDR1 and CDR2: SGHTA and FQGNSA. The length of the CDR3 is 15 residues.

In its sample, this clonotype was seen many times. This sequence joins TRBV3-1 and TRBJ2-1; 10 bases line up with TRBD2. Per germline, CDR1 LGHDT and CDR2 YNNKEL (reference sequence). The CDR3 spans 15 residues. V lost 4 bases, J lost 4 bases, and 4 bases stayed unmatched. The CDR3 DNA reads as TGTGCCAGCAGCCTGGGACTAGCGACTTACAATGAGCAGTTCTTC. Its protein product is CASSLGLATYNEQFF.

This clonotype was seen repeatedly, ten times or more. The chain uses TRBV10-2 and TRBJ1-5; D perhaps matches TRBD1 (5 bases). With 0 bases removed from V and 4 bases from J, the gap between germline ends came to 7 bases. This CDR3 comprises 14 residues. Germline loops: CDR1 WSHSY, CDR2 SAAADI. The CDR3 coding sequence is TGCGCCAGCAGTGAGTCGGGGGTAAATCAGCCCCAGCATTTT. Its protein product is CASSESGVNQPQHF.

In this sample, this clonotype turned up once. J is TRBJ2-2 and V is TRBV6-9; unclear D gene. The V and J ends lost 3 bases and 1 base respectively, with 18 bases between them. Germline V gene lookup returns CDR1 MNHGY and CDR2 SVAAGI. This CDR3 contains 18 residues. For the CDR3, the DNA is TGTGCCAGCAGTTACACCCCAGCCGGATATTTGAACACCGGGGAGCTGTTTTTT. It translates to CASSYTPAGYLNTGELFF.

Concerning this clonotype: It is unclear where the CDR3 begins or ends on the DNA, so no DNA is shown, and the CDR3 is as TCRdb lists it. This chain joins TRBV11-2 and TRBJ2-3; TRBD1 reflects the table's D call only, with no check against the DNA. The length of the CDR3 is 22 amino acids, counting both ends. Germline values: CDR1 SGHAT, CDR2 FQNNGV. The CDR3 protein is CASSFYICSARPPRQGTDTQYF.

The V gene is TRBV27, the J gene TRBJ1-2; a weak D match, TRBD1 (6 bases). The CDR3 extends over 15 amino acids. Germline lookup yields CDR1 MNHEY and CDR2 SMNVEV (reference sequence). Trimming took off 0 bases at V and 3 bases at J, with 11 bases between the two ends. The CDR3 sequence: CASSLSPGADYGYTF. CDR3 DNA: TGTGCCAGCAGTTTATCCCCAGGGGCGGACTATGGCTACACCTTC.

This clonotype has at least ten counts. The V call is TRBV6-1, the J call TRBJ2-7, with 7 bases fitting TRBD2. Germline assignment: CDR1 MNHNS and CDR2 SASEGT. V lost 11 bases and J lost 4; bases outside the gene matches: 8. This CDR3 spans 12 amino acids. CDR3 sequence reads: CAGGGAGYEQYF. The CDR3 region has the DNA TGTGCCGGTGGGGGAGCGGGGTACGAGCAGTACTTC.

Ten or more counts support this clonotype. The rearrangement links TRBV5-1 to TRBJ2-3, with 8 bases identical to TRBD2. CDR3 length equals 15 residues. V lost 1 base, J lost 0 bases, and 1 base stayed unmatched. Germline assignment: CDR1 SGHRS and CDR2 YFSETQ. CDR3 DNA: TGCGCCAGCAGCTTGCGGGAGGGAAGCACAGATACGCAGTATTTT. It yields the protein CASSLREGSTDTQYF.